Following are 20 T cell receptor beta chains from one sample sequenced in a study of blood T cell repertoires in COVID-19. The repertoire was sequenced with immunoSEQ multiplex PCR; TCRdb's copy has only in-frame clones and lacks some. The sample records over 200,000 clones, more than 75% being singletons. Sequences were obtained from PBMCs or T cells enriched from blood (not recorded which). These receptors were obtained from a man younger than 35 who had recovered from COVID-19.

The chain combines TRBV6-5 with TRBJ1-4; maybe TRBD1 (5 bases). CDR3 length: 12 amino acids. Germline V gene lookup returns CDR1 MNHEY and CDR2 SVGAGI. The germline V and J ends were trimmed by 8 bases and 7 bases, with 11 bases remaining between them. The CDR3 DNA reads TGTGCCAGCGCCAGGGCTGGTGAAAAACTGTTTTTT. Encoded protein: CASARAGEKLFF.

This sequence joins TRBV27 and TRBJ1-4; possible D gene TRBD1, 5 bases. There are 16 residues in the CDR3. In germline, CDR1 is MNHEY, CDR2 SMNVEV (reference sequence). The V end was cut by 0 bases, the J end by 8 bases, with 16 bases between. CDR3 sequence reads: CASSLSGGTFQEKLFF. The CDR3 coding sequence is TGTGCCAGCAGTTTATCGGGGGGGACTTTTCAAGAAAAACTGTTTTTT.

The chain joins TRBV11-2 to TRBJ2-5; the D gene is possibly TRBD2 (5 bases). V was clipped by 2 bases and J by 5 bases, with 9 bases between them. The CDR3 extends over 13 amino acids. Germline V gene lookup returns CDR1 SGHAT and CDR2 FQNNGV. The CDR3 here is CASSLTGWETQYF. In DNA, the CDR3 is TGTGCCAGCAGCTTAACGGGGTGGGAGACCCAGTACTTC. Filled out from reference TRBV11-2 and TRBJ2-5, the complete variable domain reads EAGVAQSPRYKIIEKRQSVAFWCNPISGHATLYWYQQILGQGPKLLIQFQNNGVVDDSQLPKDRFSAERLKGVDSTLKIQPAKLEDSAVYLCASSLTGWETQYFGPGTRLLVL.

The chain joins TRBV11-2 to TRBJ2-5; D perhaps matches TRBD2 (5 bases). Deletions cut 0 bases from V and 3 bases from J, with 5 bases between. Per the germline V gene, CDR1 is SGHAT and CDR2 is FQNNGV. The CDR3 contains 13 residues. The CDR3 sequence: CASSLDGKETQYF. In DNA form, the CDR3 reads TGTGCCAGCAGCTTAGACGGGAAAGAGACCCAGTACTTC.

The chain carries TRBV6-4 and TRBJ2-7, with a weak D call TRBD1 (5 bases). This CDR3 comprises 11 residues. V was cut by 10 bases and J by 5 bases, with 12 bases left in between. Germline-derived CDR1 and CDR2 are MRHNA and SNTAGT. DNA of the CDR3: TGTGCCACCTCTGGCAGGGACGAGCAGTACTTC. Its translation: CATSGRDEQYF.

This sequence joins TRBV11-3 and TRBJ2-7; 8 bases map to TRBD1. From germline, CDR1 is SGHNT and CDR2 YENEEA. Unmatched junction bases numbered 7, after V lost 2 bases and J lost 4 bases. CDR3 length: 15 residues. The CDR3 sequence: CASSLNPGGDYEQYF. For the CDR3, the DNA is TGTGCCAGCAGCTTAAATCCAGGGGGCGATTACGAGCAGTACTTC.

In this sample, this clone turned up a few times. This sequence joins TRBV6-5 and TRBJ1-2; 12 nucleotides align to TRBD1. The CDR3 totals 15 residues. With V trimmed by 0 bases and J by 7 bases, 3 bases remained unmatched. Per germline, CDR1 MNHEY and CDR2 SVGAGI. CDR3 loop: CASSYSGTGGFGYTF. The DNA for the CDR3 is TGTGCCAGCAGTTACTCCGGGACAGGGGGCTTTGGCTACACCTTC.

CDR3 loop: CATRTGGITEAFF. CDR3 in DNA: TGTGCCACCAGGACAGGGGGCATCACTGAAGCTTTCTTT. This chain joins TRBV10-3 and TRBJ1-1, with 11 bases that match TRBD1. J gave up 4 bases and V 10 bases, and 5 bases lay outside the gene matches. The CDR3 contains 13 residues. Germline loops: CDR1 ENHRY, CDR2 SYGVKD.

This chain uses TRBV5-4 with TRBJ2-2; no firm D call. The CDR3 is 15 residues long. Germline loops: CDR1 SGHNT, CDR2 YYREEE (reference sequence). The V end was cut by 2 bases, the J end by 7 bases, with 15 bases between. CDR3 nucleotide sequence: TGTGCCAGCAGCTTATCCAGCGTTGATGGCGGGGAGCTGTTTTTT. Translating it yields CASSLSSVDGGELFF.

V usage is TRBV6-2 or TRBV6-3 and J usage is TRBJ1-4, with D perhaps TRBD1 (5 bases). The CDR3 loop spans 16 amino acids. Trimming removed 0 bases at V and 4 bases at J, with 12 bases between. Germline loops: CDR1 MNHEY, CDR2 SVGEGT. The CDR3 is CASSYSGADNNEKLFF. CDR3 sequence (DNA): TGTGCCAGCAGTTACTCAGGGGCAGACAATAATGAAAAACTGTTTTTT.

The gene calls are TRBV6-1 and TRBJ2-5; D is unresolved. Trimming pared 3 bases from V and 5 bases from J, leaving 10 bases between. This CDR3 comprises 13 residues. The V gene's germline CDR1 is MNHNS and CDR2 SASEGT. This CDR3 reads CASSENRRETQYF. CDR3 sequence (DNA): TGTGCCAGCAGTGAGAACAGAAGGGAGACCCAGTACTTC.

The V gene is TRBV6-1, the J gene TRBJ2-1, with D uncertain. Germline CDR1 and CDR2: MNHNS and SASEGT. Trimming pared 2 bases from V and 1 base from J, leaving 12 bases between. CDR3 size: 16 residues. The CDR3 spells CASSENLRGSYNEQFF. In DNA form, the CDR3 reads TGTGCCAGCAGTGAAAATCTTAGAGGTTCCTACAATGAGCAGTTCTTC.

This CDR3 reads CASSLSSSNEQFF. In DNA, the CDR3 is TGTGCCAGCAGCTTGAGTAGTAGCAATGAGCAGTTCTTC. The genes are TRBV11-2 and TRBJ2-1; D gene unclear. CDR1 SGHAT and CDR2 FQNNGV come from the germline V gene. Trimming took off 3 bases at V and 6 bases at J, with 9 bases between the two ends. The CDR3 spans 13 residues.

As DNA, the CDR3 is TGCGCCAGCAGCCACGAAGGCCCAGGCCGCACAGATACGCAGTATTTT. Amino acids: CASSHEGPGRTDTQYF. The chain recombines TRBV4-1 with TRBJ2-3; the D is unclear. Germline values: CDR1 MGHRA, CDR2 YSYEKL. There are 16 residues in the CDR3. The V end was cut by 3 bases, the J end by 1 base, with 14 bases between.

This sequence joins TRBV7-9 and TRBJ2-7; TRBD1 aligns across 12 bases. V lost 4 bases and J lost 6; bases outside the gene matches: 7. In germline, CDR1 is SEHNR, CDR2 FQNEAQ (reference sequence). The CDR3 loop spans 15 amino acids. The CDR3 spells CASSSPGQGASEQYF. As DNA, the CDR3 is TGTGCCAGCAGCTCACCGGGACAGGGGGCTTCCGAGCAGTACTTC.

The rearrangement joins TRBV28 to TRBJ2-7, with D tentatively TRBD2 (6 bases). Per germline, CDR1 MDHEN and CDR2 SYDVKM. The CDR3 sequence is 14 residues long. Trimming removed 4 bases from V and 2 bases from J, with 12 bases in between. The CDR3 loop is CASSSGGGPYEQYF. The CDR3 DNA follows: TGTGCCAGCAGTTCTGGGGGAGGCCCCTACGAGCAGTACTTC.

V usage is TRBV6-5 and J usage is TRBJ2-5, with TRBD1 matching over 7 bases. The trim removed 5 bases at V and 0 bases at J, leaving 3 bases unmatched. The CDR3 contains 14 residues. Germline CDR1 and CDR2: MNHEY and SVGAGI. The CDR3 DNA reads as TGTGCCAGCAGTCAGGACAGGCACCAAGAGACCCAGTACTTC. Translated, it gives CASSQDRHQETQYF.

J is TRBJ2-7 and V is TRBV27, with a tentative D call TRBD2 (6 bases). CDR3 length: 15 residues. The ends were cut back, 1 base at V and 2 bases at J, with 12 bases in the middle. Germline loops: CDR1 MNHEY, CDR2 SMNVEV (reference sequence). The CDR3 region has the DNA TGTGCCAGCAGTTTATTAGCTAGCGCTCCCTACGAGCAGTACTTC. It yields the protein CASSLLASAPYEQYF.

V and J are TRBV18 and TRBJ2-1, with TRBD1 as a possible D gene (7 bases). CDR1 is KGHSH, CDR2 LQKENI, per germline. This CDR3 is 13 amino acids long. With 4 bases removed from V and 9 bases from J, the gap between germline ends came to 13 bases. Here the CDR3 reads CASSLNRGGEQFF. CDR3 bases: TGTGCCAGCTCACTTAACAGGGGAGGTGAGCAGTTCTTC. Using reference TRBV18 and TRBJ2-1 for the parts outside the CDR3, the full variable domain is NAGVMQNPRHLVRRRGQEARLRCSPMKGHSHVYWYRQLPEEGLKFMVYLQKENIIDESGMPKERFSAEFPKEGPSILRIQQVVRGDSAAYFCASSLNRGGEQFFGPGTRLTVL.

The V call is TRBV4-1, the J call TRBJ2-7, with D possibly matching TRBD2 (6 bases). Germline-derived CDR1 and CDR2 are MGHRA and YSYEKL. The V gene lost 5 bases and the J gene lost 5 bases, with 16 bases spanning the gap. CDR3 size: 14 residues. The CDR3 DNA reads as TGCGCCAGCAGCTCCCGTACGGGAGTCGACGAGCAGTACTTC. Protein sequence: CASSSRTGVDEQYF.